A selection of T cell receptor beta chains follows, all from one sample in a study of control samples from healthy donors and cancer patients. Profiling relied on immunoSEQ multiplex PCR, and the TCRdb table lists in-frame clones only, not all of them. The repertoire holds 120,000 or so clones, with more than 85% as singletons. The sequencing sample was made of blood. The receptors were gathered from a woman younger than 35 in good health. CDR3s include the opening cysteine and the closing phenylalanine or tryptophan. The order of the fields is J gene, V gene, CDR3 protein.

>TRBJ2-7|TRBV5-8
CASSFYGTDTYEQYF
>TRBJ2-5|TRBV20-1
CSKQGEETQYF
>TRBJ2-7|TRBV30
CAWILTGGGEQYF
>TRBJ2-7|TRBV30
CAWSVRSSYEQYF
>TRBJ2-7|TRBV7-9
CASSLSRRDRSYEQYF
>TRBJ2-4|TRBV19
CASSTQGTLAKNIQYF
>TRBJ2-3|TRBV4-2
CASSQAQAGVGADTQYF
>TRBJ1-3|TRBV28
CASSLWGGGSSGNTIYF
>TRBJ1-2|TRBV7-2
CASSLALNALYGYTF
>TRBJ1-3|TRBV24-1
CATSDQSGNTIYF
>TRBJ1-4|TRBV3-1/TRBV3-2
CASSRRTGGSSEKLFF
>TRBJ2-7|TRBV3-1/TRBV3-2
CASSQGTSGPYEQYF
>TRBJ1-3|TRBV18
CASAPGPRLSGNTIYF
>TRBJ1-2|TRBV7-2
CASSYDSGQRPYGYTF
>TRBJ2-5|TRBV2
CASSGRQRYQETQYF
>TRBJ1-2|TRBV27
CASTRTPRRRADGYTF
>TRBJ2-2|TRBV7-2
CASSIGGTGELFF
>TRBJ2-7|TRBV6-7
CASSIGWGGPFYEQYF
>TRBJ1-1|TRBV7-9
CASSLGTNTEAFF
>TRBJ2-7|TRBV6-6
CASSPTSTSYEQYF
>TRBJ2-5|TRBV7-9
CASSPPERYQETQYF
>TRBJ1-5|TRBV7-2
CASRLTGDSRNQPQHF
>TRBJ2-5|TRBV7-9
CASSLAVRAQETQYF
>TRBJ1-1|TRBV4-1
CASSQGGTDLTEAFF
>TRBJ2-1|TRBV7-3
CASSLLAGSPYNEQFF
>TRBJ1-2|TRBV10-2
CASSAEGRGLYGYTF
>TRBJ1-3|TRBV4-2
CASSQATLGSGNTIYF
>TRBJ1-6|TRBV2
CASSGSGRLNSPLHF
>TRBJ2-5|TRBV20-1
CSASWSRGAARVYQETQYF
>TRBJ2-5|TRBV5-1
CASSLGTSGSVFSETQYF
>TRBJ1-2|TRBV4-3
CASSQEEKTNYGYTF
>TRBJ2-3|TRBV4-3
CASSQEDGGAITDTQYF
>TRBJ2-3|TRBV12-3/TRBV12-4
CAGGQGITDTQYF
>TRBJ1-2|TRBV19
CASRFLGQDYGYTF
>TRBJ1-3|TRBV20-1
CSASLGNTIYF
>TRBJ1-2|TRBV19
CASSIAFLRVSDGYTF
>TRBJ2-7|TRBV20-1
CSPEGGYEQYF
>TRBJ2-7|TRBV27
CASSVSGGLSYEQYF
>TRBJ2-6|TRBV7-9
CASSGRVYFPSGANVLTF
>TRBJ2-1|TRBV11-1
CASSSSGENSYNEQFF
>TRBJ2-7|TRBV6-6
CASSLLGTATYEQYF
>TRBJ2-7|TRBV2
CASRKRGSGEQYF
>TRBJ1-4|TRBV27
CASSAEQGNEKLFF
>TRBJ2-4|TRBV27
CASSGSLAKNIQYF
>TRBJ1-1|TRBV15
CATSRDVRTGEFNTEAFF